Below are 30 T cell receptor beta chains sequenced from a single sample in a study of response to subunit inactivated influenza vaccine. Using its own MiXCR run on the RT-PCR reads, TCRdb lists one record per CDR3 protein. Among almost 250,000 distinct CDR3 sequences listed, 9% to 15% were seen once. The sequencing here drew on non-naive T cells sorted from PBMCs, taken roughly 2 weeks before vaccination. These receptors were taken from a man in his forties or fifties who received an inactivated influenza vaccine.

This clonotype was seen repeatedly, ten times or more. The genes are TRBV12-3 or TRBV12-4 and TRBJ2-2; TRBD2 is a possible D gene (6 bases). V shed 7 bases and J shed 3 bases, with 18 bases lying between them. There are 16 residues in the CDR3. DNA for the CDR3: TGTGCCAGCATCAACAATTGGGGGGAATACACCGGGGAGCTGTTTTTT. It is translated as CASINNWGEYTGELFF.

V gene TRBV7-9 combines with J gene TRBJ2-7; D assignment may be TRBD1 or TRBD2 (6 bases each). V dropped 5 bases and J dropped 5 bases, with 19 bases sitting between them. Germline CDR1 SEHNR, CDR2 FQNEAQ (reference sequence). The CDR3 has 15 residues. The CDR3 loop reads CASSRGGTQFHEQYF. The CDR3 DNA is TGTGCCAGCAGCCGAGGGGGGACTCAATTCCACGAGCAGTACTTC.

This clonotype has only a few counts. V is TRBV11-2 and J is TRBJ2-7; 8 nucleotides align to TRBD2. Germline V gene data show CDR1 as SGHAT and CDR2 as FQNNGV. The CDR3 has 13 residues. V gave up 5 bases and J gave up 3 bases; unmatched junction bases: 3. The DNA of the CDR3 is TGTGCCAGCAGCCCCGGGGGGGTCTACGAGCAGTACTTC. It specifies CASSPGGVYEQYF.

This clonotype was seen a few times. J is TRBJ2-5 and V is TRBV7-3; TRBD2 agrees at 11 bases. Germline V gene sequence: CDR1 SGHTA, CDR2 FQGTGA. The CDR3 is 16 amino acids. J lost 5 bases, V lost 5 bases, and 10 bases had no gene match. CDR3 DNA sequence: TGTGCCAGCAGCGTTAGCGGGAGGGGCCAGTGGGAGACCCAGTACTTC. Its protein is CASSVSGRGQWETQYF.

The chain is built from TRBV7-2 and TRBJ2-3, with unresolved D. CDR3 length equals 15 residues. Germline CDR1 and CDR2: SGHTA and FQGNSA. The V end was cut by 5 bases, the J end by 5 bases, with 17 bases between. The CDR3 loop reads CASSLYTERRDTQYF. CDR3 coding DNA: TGTGCCAGCAGCCTGTACACCGAGAGGCGAGATACGCAGTATTTT. The variable domain in full, completed from reference TRBV7-2 and TRBJ2-3, reads GAGVSQSPSNKVTEKGKDVELRCDPISGHTALYWYRQSLGQGLEFLIYFQGNSAPDKSGLPSDRFSAERTGGSVSTLTIQRTQQEDSAVYLCASSLYTERRDTQYFGPGTRLTVL.

This chain joins TRBV5-1 and TRBJ2-7, with D perhaps matching TRBD1 or TRBD2 (5 bases each). The CDR3 spans 13 residues. Germline lookup yields CDR1 SGHRS and CDR2 YFSETQ. The ends were cut back, 7 bases at V and 2 bases at J, with 13 bases in the middle. DNA of the CDR3: TGCGCCAGCCGCCGGGACGGGACCTACGAGCAGTACTTC. Translation: CASRRDGTYEQYF.

This clonotype was seen many times. The CDR3 bases are TGTGCCAGTAAGACTAGTATCGGGGAGCTGTTTTTT. As protein: CASKTSIGELFF. The V call is TRBV6-2 or TRBV6-3, the J call TRBJ2-2; D is perhaps TRBD2 (6 bases). Germline V gene sequence: CDR1 MNHEY, CDR2 SVGEGT. Trimming pared 9 bases from V and 7 bases from J, leaving 12 bases between. The CDR3 is 12 amino acids.

The J gene is TRBJ2-6, the V gene TRBV4-3; D not resolved. V shed 3 bases and J shed 4 bases, with 16 bases lying between them. The germline gives CDR1 LGHNA, CDR2 YSLEER. There are 17 residues in the CDR3. The CDR3 here is CASSQPVYNGGANVLTF. Here the CDR3 DNA reads TGCGCCAGCAGCCAGCCCGTATATAATGGCGGGGCCAACGTCCTGACTTTC.

The table lists this clonotype with a few counts. The CDR3 coding sequence is TGTGCCAGCAGCGTGGGGGACTTTTCTTTCTACGAGCAGTACTTC. The encoded protein is CASSVGDFSFYEQYF. This chain joins TRBV9 and TRBJ2-7; maybe TRBD2 (6 bases). The germline V gene has CDR1 SGDLS and CDR2 YYNGEE. CDR3 length: 15 amino acids. V lost 2 bases and J 3 bases, leaving 15 bases between the germline ends.

The chain couples TRBV29-1 to TRBJ2-1; D is possibly TRBD1 or TRBD2 (5 bases each). The CDR3 spans 11 residues. Trimming removed 7 bases at V and 7 bases at J, with 11 bases between. CDR1 and CDR2 (germline): SQVTM, ANQGSEA. The CDR3 coding sequence is TGCAGCGGCGAGGGGTGGAATGAGCAGTTCTTC. Translation gives CSGEGWNEQFF.

V is TRBV28 and J is TRBJ2-5; no definite D call. Germline V gene sequence: CDR1 MDHEN, CDR2 SYDVKM. V lost 5 bases and J lost 10, with 14 bases in between. The CDR3 extends over 12 amino acids. The CDR3 DNA reads TGTGCCAGCAGTAAGGAGAGCCGCATCCAGTACTTC. Protein: CASSKESRIQYF. Variable domain in full (rest from reference TRBV28 and TRBJ2-5): DVKVTQSSRYLVKRTGEKVFLECVQDMDHENMFWYRQDPGLGLRLIYFSYDVKMKEKGDIPEGYSVSREKKERFSLILESASTNQTSMYLCASSKESRIQYFGPGTRLLVL.

This clonotype was seen once. The gene calls are TRBV7-9 and TRBJ2-1, with a possible D match to TRBD2 (5 bases). CDR1 is SEHNR and CDR2 is FQNEAQ in the germline V gene (reference sequence). The ends were cut back, 2 bases at V and 1 base at J, with 12 bases in the middle. The CDR3 spans 16 residues. The CDR3 here is CASSLFRGRSYNEQFF. DNA for the CDR3: TGTGCCAGCAGCTTATTTCGTGGGAGATCCTACAATGAGCAGTTCTTC.

The chain joins TRBV28 to TRBJ2-7; 7 bases agree with TRBD1. The CDR3 contains 15 residues. Germline V gives CDR1 MDHEN, CDR2 SYDVKM. V was clipped by 6 bases and J by 0 bases; unmatched bases: 8. CDR3 region: CASRIDTGVSYEQYF. The CDR3 nucleotides read TGTGCCAGCAGGATAGACACAGGGGTCTCCTACGAGCAGTACTTC.

This clonotype has a count of ten or more. The rearrangement links TRBV7-8 to TRBJ2-2, with D maybe TRBD1 (5 bases). V lost 5 bases and J lost 6, with 10 bases in between. Germline lookup yields CDR1 SGHVS and CDR2 FQNEAQ. The CDR3 has 13 amino acids. CDR3 residues: CASSLSGSGELFF. In nucleotides, the CDR3 is TGTGCCAGCAGCCTCTCAGGGTCCGGGGAGCTGTTTTTT.

This clonotype occurred a few times. The chain has TRBV6-5 and TRBJ2-7; a possible D gene is TRBD1 (5 bases). Per the germline V gene, CDR1 is MNHEY and CDR2 is SVGAGI. The CDR3 length is 13 residues. Trimming shortened V by 3 bases and J by 5 bases, and 11 bases separated the two germline ends. Written as DNA, the CDR3 is TGTGCCAGCAGTTATGGGGCTATCGACGAGCAGTACTTC. Protein: CASSYGAIDEQYF.

This clonotype was found a few times. The chain couples TRBV7-6 to TRBJ2-1; 12 bases align to TRBD2. The V gene's germline CDR1 is SGHVS and CDR2 FNYEAQ. This CDR3 spans 14 amino acids. Unmatched junction bases numbered 5, after V lost 8 bases and J lost 6 bases. The CDR3 region has the DNA TGTGCCAGCGGGCCTAGCGGGGGGGCCAATGAGCAGTTCTTC. This translates into CASGPSGGANEQFF.

This clonotype came up many times. The chain is built from TRBV6-5 and TRBJ2-7; no clear D gene. Trimming cost V 0 bases and J 3 bases, with 6 bases left between them. The CDR3 contains 13 residues. Looked up from germline, CDR1 is MNHEY and CDR2 is SVGAGI. CDR3 protein: CASSYSRYYEQYF. The CDR3 coding sequence is TGTGCCAGCAGTTACTCCCGATACTACGAGCAGTACTTC.

This clonotype was seen many times. The DNA for the CDR3 is TGTGCCAGCAGCTTAGTCGGGGGCTCGGAGACCCAGTACTTC. Translated, it gives CASSLVGGSETQYF. The chain combines TRBV7-9 with TRBJ2-5, with D possibly being TRBD1 or TRBD2 (6 bases each). The CDR3 consists of 14 residues. V lost 1 base and J lost 5, with 11 bases in between. In germline, CDR1 is SEHNR, CDR2 FQNEAQ (reference sequence).

This clonotype was observed many times. J is TRBJ1-2 and V is TRBV5-1; no clear D gene. There are 13 residues in the CDR3. Germline assignment: CDR1 SGHRS and CDR2 YFSETQ. Trimming removed 5 bases from V and 2 bases from J, with 10 bases in between. The CDR3, as DNA: TGCGCCAGCAGGGATCAGGAGAACTATGGCTACACCTTC. Amino acid sequence: CASRDQENYGYTF.

The table lists this clonotype with a few counts. V usage is TRBV5-1 and J usage is TRBJ2-3; D is unresolved. CDR1 SGHRS and CDR2 YFSETQ come from the germline V gene. V was pared by 0 bases and J by 11 bases, with 16 bases between. CDR3 length: 14 amino acids. In DNA form, the CDR3 reads TGCGCCAGCAGCTTGGGAAACGCTTTACCGAGGCAGTATTTT. As protein: CASSLGNALPRQYF. Supplemented by reference TRBV5-1 and TRBJ2-3, the full variable domain reads KAGVTQTPRYLIKTRGQQVTLSCSPISGHRSVSWYQQTPGQGLQFLFEYFSETQRNKGNFPGRFSGRQFSNSRSEMNVSTLELGDSALYLCASSLGNALPRQYFGPGTRLTVL.

The V gene is TRBV4-3, the J gene TRBJ1-2; D is undetermined. The CDR3 loop spans 13 amino acids. Germline V gene lookup returns CDR1 LGHNA and CDR2 YSLEER. Between the trimmed V and J ends, which lost 0 bases and 7 bases, there was a span of 9 bases. The CDR3 region has the DNA TGCGCCAGCAGCCAAGAAAGTACCGGTGGCTACACCTTC. This encodes CASSQESTGGYTF.

The chain has TRBV18 and TRBJ2-1; 9 bases align to TRBD1. The CDR3 runs 15 residues. J gave up 8 bases and V 0 bases, and 5 bases lay outside the gene matches. The germline V gene encodes CDR1 KGHSH and CDR2 LQKENI. DNA for the CDR3: TGTGCCAGCTCACCACCCGGGACAGGGAGGCATGAGCAGTTCTTC. Its protein is CASSPPGTGRHEQFF.

This clonotype was recorded a few times. The rearrangement uses TRBV11-2 and TRBJ2-3; 14 bases agree with TRBD2. The CDR3 totals 19 residues. The J segment lost 1 base and the V segment lost 5 bases, leaving 11 bases of the junction unmatched. The germline CDR1 and CDR2 sequences are SGHAT and FQNNGV. The CDR3 reads CASSPRLAGGRLRTDTQYF. The CDR3 nucleotides are TGTGCCAGCAGCCCCCGACTAGCGGGGGGGCGACTACGCACAGATACGCAGTATTTT.

This chain links TRBV20-1 with TRBJ2-5, with 11 nucleotides matching TRBD2. This CDR3 spans 16 amino acids. Per the germline V gene, CDR1 is DFQATT and CDR2 is SNEGSKA (reference sequence). Trimming took 1 base from V and 5 from J; bases not matched to a gene: 9. The CDR3 loop reads CSARGLAGPERETQYF. The CDR3 DNA sequence: TGCAGTGCTAGAGGACTAGCGGGACCCGAACGTGAGACCCAGTACTTC.

This clonotype was counted ten times or more. The chain employs TRBV27 and TRBJ2-3, with 9 bases matching TRBD1. The CDR3 loop spans 16 amino acids. The germline V gene has CDR1 MNHEY and CDR2 SMNVEV (reference sequence). With 3 bases clipped from V and 1 base from J, the junction kept 5 bases outside the gene matches. DNA for the CDR3: TGTGCCAGCAGTTTGCCGACAGGGGGAGGCACAGATACGCAGTATTTT. It yields the protein CASSLPTGGGTDTQYF.

The CDR3 coding sequence is TGTGCCAGCAGCTTAGGTCCACAGGGGGCGAACACCGGGGAGCTGTTTTTT. This codes for CASSLGPQGANTGELFF. The chain uses TRBV7-3 and TRBJ2-2; 8 bases map to TRBD1. There are 17 residues in the CDR3. With V trimmed by 2 bases and J by 0 bases, 5 bases remained unmatched. CDR1 and CDR2 from the germline V gene are SGHTA and FQGTGA.

At least ten counts were recorded for this clonotype. This chain connects TRBV5-1 to TRBJ2-5; 10 bases match TRBD1. Germline values: CDR1 SGHRS, CDR2 YFSETQ. The CDR3 loop spans 15 amino acids. V shed 0 bases, J shed 3 bases, and the junction held 2 bases outside the gene matches. The CDR3 DNA reads TGCGCCAGCAGCTTGGAAGGGACAGGGGAAGAGACCCAGTACTTC. The encoded protein is CASSLEGTGEETQYF.

In its sample, this clonotype was seen a few times. V is TRBV12-3 or TRBV12-4 and J is TRBJ1-1, with 8 bases identical to TRBD1. V dropped 3 bases and J dropped 5; count of bases not matched to a gene: 5. This CDR3 has 14 residues. CDR3 nucleotide sequence: TGTGCCAGCAGTTTTGCCAGGGGGCAGACTGAAGCTTTCTTT. This sequence encodes CASSFARGQTEAFF.

The J gene is TRBJ1-4, the V gene TRBV7-9; 10 bases are shared with TRBD1. Germline values: CDR1 SEHNR, CDR2 FQNEAQ (reference sequence). V shed 6 bases, J shed 12 bases, and the junction held 10 bases outside the gene matches. The CDR3 is made up of 14 amino acids. CDR3 loop: CASSKGQGIGELFF. DNA for the CDR3: TGTGCCAGCAGTAAGGGACAGGGGATCGGGGAACTGTTTTTT.

The V and J genes are TRBV19 and TRBJ2-2; D might be TRBD1 (6 bases). This CDR3 comprises 16 residues. Trimming pared 1 base from V and 4 bases from J, leaving 13 bases between. Germline lookup yields CDR1 LNHDA and CDR2 SQIVND (reference sequence). As DNA, the CDR3 is TGTGCCAGTAGTATAGGTAGGGGGAGTTTCACCGGGGAGCTGTTTTTT. It translates to CASSIGRGSFTGELFF. Variable domain in full (rest from reference TRBV19 and TRBJ2-2): DGGITQSPKYLFRKEGQNVTLSCEQNLNHDAMYWYRQDPGQGLRLIYYSQIVNDFQKGDIAEGYSVSREKKESFPLTVTSAQKNPTAFYLCASSIGRGSFTGELFFGEGSRLTVL.